A selection of T cell receptor beta chains follows, all from one sample in a study of blood T cell repertoires in COVID-19. Only in-frame clones appear in the TCRdb table, and some are missing; sequencing was by immunoSEQ multiplex PCR. The profile shows about 160,000 clones, approximately 87% of them singletons. Sequencing used peripheral blood. Source of these receptors: a woman between 65 and 79 years old with COVID-19, enrolled during active disease. Both conserved end residues are part of each CDR3. Fields, in order: J gene, V gene, D gene, clone size, CDR3 protein, CDR3 DNA. D genes are given only for firm matches. Some rows have no size entry. The others give once, few or many, or a class for an expanded clone.

j_gene: TRBJ2-1
v_gene: TRBV3-1/TRBV3-2
d_gene: -
abundance: -
CDR3aa: CASSQKGVAEQFF
CDR3nt: TGTGCCAGCAGCCAAAAGGGGGTTGCTGAGCAGTTCTTC

j_gene: TRBJ2-2
v_gene: TRBV5-6
d_gene: TRBD1
abundance: -
CDR3aa: CASSLRTGALSSVELFF
CDR3nt: TGTGCCAGCAGCCTGCGGACAGGGGCCTTAAGTTCTGTGGAGCTGTTTTTT

j_gene: TRBJ1-4
v_gene: TRBV5-1
d_gene: -
abundance: -
CDR3aa: CASSLGQGGTQLFF
CDR3nt: TGCGCCAGCAGCTTAGGTCAGGGAGGCACGCAACTGTTTTTT

j_gene: TRBJ1-2
v_gene: TRBV5-1
d_gene: TRBD1
abundance: -
CDR3aa: CASSLGTGGQGYTF
CDR3nt: TGCGCCAGCAGCTTGGGGACAGGGGGACAAGGCTACACCTTC

j_gene: TRBJ1-5
v_gene: TRBV5-6
d_gene: TRBD1
abundance: -
CDR3aa: CASSLGTGGGNQPQHF
CDR3nt: TGTGCCAGCAGCTTGGGGACAGGGGGAGGCAATCAGCCCCAGCATTTT

j_gene: TRBJ2-3
v_gene: TRBV5-1
d_gene: TRBD1
abundance: -
CDR3aa: CASSIRTGLSTDTQYF
CDR3nt: TGCGCCAGCAGCATTAGGACAGGCCTTAGCACAGATACGCAGTATTTT

j_gene: TRBJ2-7
v_gene: TRBV5-6
d_gene: -
abundance: -
CDR3aa: CASPPQQARSYEQYF
CDR3nt: TGTGCCAGCCCCCCCCAGCAGGCTCGATCCTACGAGCAGTACTTC

j_gene: TRBJ2-5
v_gene: TRBV9
d_gene: -
abundance: -
CDR3aa: CASSPPTGQETQYF
CDR3nt: TGTGCCAGCAGCCCTCCGACAGGCCAAGAGACCCAGTACTTC

j_gene: TRBJ1-1
v_gene: TRBV30
d_gene: -
abundance: -
CDR3aa: CAWKAQDTEAFF
CDR3nt: TGTGCCTGGAAGGCGCAGGACACTGAAGCTTTCTTT

j_gene: TRBJ2-2
v_gene: TRBV19
d_gene: TRBD2
abundance: once
CDR3aa: CASSQRGVAGELFF
CDR3nt: TGTGCCAGTAGCCAACGGGGGGTTGCCGGGGAGCTGTTTTTT

j_gene: TRBJ1-1
v_gene: TRBV18
d_gene: -
abundance: -
CDR3aa: CASSPGQANTEAFF
CDR3nt: TGTGCCAGCTCACCAGGGCAGGCGAACACTGAAGCTTTCTTT

j_gene: TRBJ2-3
v_gene: TRBV7-8
d_gene: TRBD2
abundance: -
CDR3aa: CASSTASGASSTDTQYF
CDR3nt: TGTGCCAGCAGCACCGCTAGCGGGGCCTCTAGCACAGATACGCAGTATTTT

j_gene: TRBJ2-7
v_gene: TRBV6-5
d_gene: -
abundance: -
CDR3aa: CASRSPGQHYEQYF
CDR3nt: TGTGCCAGCAGGAGCCCAGGACAGCACTACGAGCAGTACTTC

j_gene: TRBJ2-5
v_gene: TRBV6-5
d_gene: TRBD2
abundance: -
CDR3aa: CASSYGTSYRETQYF
CDR3nt: TGTGCCAGCAGTTACGGGACTAGCTATCGAGAGACCCAGTACTTC

j_gene: TRBJ2-1
v_gene: TRBV11-2
d_gene: -
abundance: -
CDR3aa: CASSLVTSTYNEQFF
CDR3nt: TGTGCCAGCAGCTTAGTTACTAGTACGTACAATGAGCAGTTCTTC

j_gene: TRBJ1-3
v_gene: TRBV5-1
d_gene: TRBD1
abundance: -
CDR3aa: CASSQTGDSGNTIYF
CDR3nt: TGCGCCAGCAGCCAAACAGGGGACTCTGGAAACACCATATATTTT

j_gene: TRBJ2-3
v_gene: TRBV5-1
d_gene: TRBD2
abundance: -
CDR3aa: CASSLAGGSTDTQYF
CDR3nt: TGCGCCAGCAGTTTGGCGGGGGGCAGCACAGATACGCAGTATTTT

j_gene: TRBJ2-7
v_gene: TRBV27
d_gene: -
abundance: -
CDR3aa: CASSFVQGAYEQYF
CDR3nt: TGTGCCAGCAGTTTTGTACAGGGAGCCTACGAGCAGTACTTC

j_gene: TRBJ1-2
v_gene: TRBV5-4
d_gene: -
abundance: -
CDR3aa: CASSIWSDYGYTF
CDR3nt: TGTGCCAGCAGCATCTGGTCGGACTATGGCTACACCTTC

j_gene: TRBJ1-1
v_gene: TRBV28
d_gene: -
abundance: -
CDR3aa: CASSPPGEREAFF
CDR3nt: TGTGCCAGCAGTCCACCGGGGGAACGTGAAGCTTTCTTT

j_gene: TRBJ1-4
v_gene: TRBV4-1
d_gene: TRBD1
abundance: -
CDR3aa: CASSQNTEGTGNEKLFF
CDR3nt: TGCGCCAGCAGCCAAAATACCGAAGGGACAGGGAATGAAAAACTGTTTTTT

j_gene: TRBJ2-2
v_gene: TRBV5-6
d_gene: -
abundance: -
CDR3aa: CASSSPLAYTGELFF
CDR3nt: TGTGCCAGCAGCTCCCCCCTAGCGTACACCGGGGAGCTGTTTTTT

j_gene: TRBJ2-1
v_gene: TRBV18
d_gene: TRBD2
abundance: -
CDR3aa: CASSPADRRGALNKQFF
CDR3nt: TGTGCCAGCTCACCAGCAGACAGGCGGGGGGCTTTGAATAAGCAGTTCTTC

j_gene: TRBJ2-1
v_gene: TRBV25-1
d_gene: -
abundance: -
CDR3aa: CASSEWGRGTYNEQFF
CDR3nt: TGTGCCAGCAGTGAATGGGGCAGGGGCACCTACAATGAGCAGTTCTTC

j_gene: TRBJ2-1
v_gene: TRBV7-8
d_gene: -
abundance: -
CDR3aa: CASSPATGYNEQFF
CDR3nt: TGTGCCAGCAGCCCCGCCACAGGGTACAATGAGCAGTTCTTC

j_gene: TRBJ2-2
v_gene: TRBV10-3
d_gene: TRBD2
abundance: -
CDR3aa: CAIRKTSGMNTGELFF
CDR3nt: TGTGCCATCAGAAAAACTAGCGGGATGAACACCGGGGAGCTGTTTTTT

j_gene: TRBJ1-2
v_gene: TRBV5-1
d_gene: TRBD1
abundance: few
CDR3aa: CASSSLGGGNYGYTF
CDR3nt: TGCGCCAGCAGCTCCTTAGGGGGCGGAAATTATGGCTACACCTTC

j_gene: TRBJ2-7
v_gene: TRBV6-5
d_gene: -
abundance: -
CDR3aa: CASSGTKSSYEQYF
CDR3nt: TGTGCCAGCTCCGGGACAAAGAGCTCCTACGAGCAGTACTTC

j_gene: TRBJ2-3
v_gene: TRBV10-3
d_gene: TRBD1
abundance: -
CDR3aa: CAISDGSRGPTDTQYF
CDR3nt: TGTGCCATCAGTGATGGTAGCAGGGGGCCCACAGATACGCAGTATTTT

j_gene: TRBJ2-6
v_gene: TRBV27
d_gene: -
abundance: -
CDR3aa: CASSLVRGTGANVLTF
CDR3nt: TGTGCCAGCAGTTTAGTTAGGGGAACTGGGGCCAACGTCCTGACTTTC

j_gene: TRBJ1-5
v_gene: TRBV19
d_gene: -
abundance: -
CDR3aa: CASSIMPGGNQPQHF
CDR3nt: TGTGCCAGTAGTATCATGCCCGGAGGCAATCAGCCCCAGCATTTT

j_gene: TRBJ1-1
v_gene: TRBV10-3
d_gene: TRBD1
abundance: once
CDR3aa: CATRRDSNTEAFF
CDR3nt: TGTGCCACGCGCCGGGACAGCAACACTGAAGCTTTCTTT

j_gene: TRBJ2-7
v_gene: TRBV29-1
d_gene: TRBD1
abundance: -
CDR3aa: CSVDYVGQGIHEQYF
CDR3nt: TGCAGCGTTGATTACGTAGGACAGGGTATCCACGAGCAGTACTTC

j_gene: TRBJ2-7
v_gene: TRBV11-3
d_gene: TRBD1
abundance: -
CDR3aa: CASSSHRDSYEQYF
CDR3nt: TGTGCCAGCAGCTCCCACAGGGACAGCTACGAGCAGTACTTC

j_gene: TRBJ2-5
v_gene: TRBV5-1
d_gene: -
abundance: -
CDR3aa: CASSAEGETQYF
CDR3nt: TGCGCCAGCAGCGCGGAAGGAGAGACCCAGTACTTC

j_gene: TRBJ2-3
v_gene: TRBV12-5
d_gene: TRBD1
abundance: -
CDR3aa: CASGLGRTGSTDTQYF
CDR3nt: TGTGCTAGTGGTTTGGGTCGGACAGGTAGCACAGATACGCAGTATTTT

j_gene: TRBJ1-6
v_gene: TRBV30
d_gene: -
abundance: -
CDR3aa: CAWSRAWNSPLHF
CDR3nt: TGTGCCTGGAGTCGAGCCTGGAATTCACCCCTCCACTTT

j_gene: TRBJ1-5
v_gene: TRBV19
d_gene: -
abundance: -
CDR3aa: CASSMLVGNF
CDR3nt: TGTGCCAGTAGTATGTTGGTCGGGAATTTT

j_gene: TRBJ2-7
v_gene: TRBV7-9
d_gene: -
abundance: few
CDR3aa: CASSLVGVGEQYF
CDR3nt: TGTGCCAGCAGCCTAGTCGGGGTAGGCGAGCAGTACTTC

j_gene: TRBJ1-2
v_gene: TRBV19
d_gene: TRBD1
abundance: -
CDR3aa: CARQRNGTGDINYGYTF
CDR3nt: TGTGCCAGACAAAGGAATGGGACAGGGGACATTAACTATGGCTACACCTTC

j_gene: TRBJ1-5
v_gene: TRBV6-2/TRBV6-3
d_gene: TRBD1
abundance: -
CDR3aa: CASSYFPGGGTRNQPQHF
CDR3nt: TGTGCCAGCAGTTACTTCCCAGGGGGAGGTACACGCAATCAGCCCCAGCATTTT

j_gene: TRBJ2-1
v_gene: TRBV5-1
d_gene: TRBD2
abundance: -
CDR3aa: CASRGGNEQFF
CDR3nt: TGCGCCAGCAGGGGAGGGAATGAGCAGTTCTTC

j_gene: TRBJ2-1
v_gene: TRBV30
d_gene: TRBD1
abundance: -
CDR3aa: CAWTGQGFNEQFF
CDR3nt: TGTGCCTGGACGGGACAGGGGTTCAATGAGCAGTTCTTC

j_gene: TRBJ2-7
v_gene: TRBV2
d_gene: TRBD1
abundance: -
CDR3aa: CASRAGQGVSSYEQYF
CDR3nt: TGTGCCAGCAGGGCGGGACAGGGTGTGAGCTCCTACGAGCAGTACTTC

j_gene: TRBJ1-4
v_gene: TRBV6-6
d_gene: -
abundance: -
CDR3aa: CASSYGRGSTNEKLFF
CDR3nt: TGTGCCAGCAGTTACGGGCGGGGGTCAACTAATGAAAAACTGTTTTTT

j_gene: TRBJ1-6
v_gene: TRBV29-1
d_gene: TRBD1
abundance: -
CDR3aa: CSVKQGAGSPLHF
CDR3nt: TGCAGCGTGAAACAGGGGGCAGGTTCACCCCTCCACTTT

j_gene: TRBJ2-3
v_gene: TRBV28
d_gene: TRBD2
abundance: -
CDR3aa: CASGTRGGPADTQYF
CDR3nt: TGTGCCAGCGGAACGCGGGGGGGGCCGGCAGATACGCAGTATTTT

j_gene: TRBJ2-3
v_gene: TRBV7-8
d_gene: -
abundance: -
CDR3aa: CASSLGGTDTQYF
CDR3nt: TGTGCCAGCAGCTTAGGCGGGACAGATACGCAGTATTTT

j_gene: TRBJ1-2
v_gene: TRBV5-1
d_gene: TRBD1
abundance: -
CDR3aa: CASRLDRDYGYTF
CDR3nt: TGCGCCAGCAGACTAGACAGGGACTATGGCTACACCTTC

j_gene: TRBJ1-1
v_gene: TRBV6-5
d_gene: -
abundance: -
CDR3aa: CASKLNGREGTEAFF
CDR3nt: TGTGCCAGCAAGTTGAATGGACGGGAGGGCACTGAAGCTTTCTTT

j_gene: TRBJ2-3
v_gene: TRBV5-1
d_gene: -
abundance: -
CDR3aa: CASSRGQSTDTQYF
CDR3nt: TGCGCCAGCAGCCGCGGACAGAGCACAGATACGCAGTATTTT

j_gene: TRBJ1-4
v_gene: TRBV28
d_gene: TRBD1
abundance: once
CDR3aa: CASSEQGVNEKLFF
CDR3nt: TGTGCCAGCAGTGAACAGGGGGTGAATGAAAAACTGTTTTTT

j_gene: TRBJ1-3
v_gene: TRBV28
d_gene: -
abundance: -
CDR3aa: CASTNERGHGGNTIYF
CDR3nt: TGTGCCAGCACTAACGAGAGGGGACACGGGGGAAACACCATATATTTT